The sequence of this T cell receptor (beta chain) was determined in a study of early T cells in non-severe SARS-CoV-2 infection. Overall study context: Unsorted whole-blood RNA was sequenced in bulk, leaving chains unpaired.

V was clipped by 5 bases and J by 4 bases, with 6 bases between them. The germline V gene encodes CDR1 MDHEN and CDR2 SYDVKM. The CDR3 is 12 amino acids. Each cDNA molecule carried a unique molecular identifier. TCRdb used MiXCR to reprocess the 5' RACE reads, holding one entry per CDR3 protein. The sample yields roughly 88,000 distinct CDR3 sequences, 11% to 15% seen once. This receptor was taken from an adult who was a healthcare worker with PCR-confirmed SARS-CoV-2 infection or an uninfected control (not recorded which). The sequencing input was whole blood. The V gene is TRBV28, the J gene TRBJ1-3; D call uncertain. In DNA, the CDR3 is TGTGCCAGCAGTCAGATAGGAAACACCATATATTTT. This translates into CASSQIGNTIYF.